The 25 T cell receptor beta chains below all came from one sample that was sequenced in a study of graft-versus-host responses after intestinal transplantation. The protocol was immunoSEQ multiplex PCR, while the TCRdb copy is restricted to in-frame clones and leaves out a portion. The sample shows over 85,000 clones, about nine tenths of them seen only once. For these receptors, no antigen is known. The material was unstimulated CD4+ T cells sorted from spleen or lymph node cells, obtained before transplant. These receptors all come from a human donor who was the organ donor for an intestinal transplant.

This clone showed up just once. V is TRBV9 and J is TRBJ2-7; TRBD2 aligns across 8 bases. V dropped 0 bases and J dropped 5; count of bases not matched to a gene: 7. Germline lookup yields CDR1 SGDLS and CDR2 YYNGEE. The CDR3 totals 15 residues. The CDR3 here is CASSVGPRGGDEQYF. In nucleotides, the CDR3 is TGTGCCAGCAGCGTAGGGCCCCGGGGGGGGGACGAGCAGTACTTC. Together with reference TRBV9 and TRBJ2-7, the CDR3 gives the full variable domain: DSGVTQTPKHLITATGQRVTLRCSPRSGDLSVYWYQQSLDQGLQFLIQYYNGEERAKGNILERFSAQQFPDLHSELNLSSLELGDSALYFCASSVGPRGGDEQYFGPGTRLTVT.

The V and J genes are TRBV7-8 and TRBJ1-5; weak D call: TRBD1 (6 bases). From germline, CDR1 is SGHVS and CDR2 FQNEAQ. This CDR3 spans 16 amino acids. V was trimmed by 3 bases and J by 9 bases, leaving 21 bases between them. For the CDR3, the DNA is TGTGCCAGCAGCTTCCCCCCGGGGCAGGGGAGTGGGCCCCAGCATTTT. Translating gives CASSFPPGQGSGPQHF.

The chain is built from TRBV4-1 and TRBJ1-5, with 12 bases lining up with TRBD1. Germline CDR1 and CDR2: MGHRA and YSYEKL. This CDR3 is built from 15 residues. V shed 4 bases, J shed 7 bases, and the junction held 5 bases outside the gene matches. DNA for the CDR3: TGCGCCAGCAGCCCGACTGGGACAGGGGGCCAGCCCCAGCATTTT. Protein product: CASSPTGTGGQPQHF.

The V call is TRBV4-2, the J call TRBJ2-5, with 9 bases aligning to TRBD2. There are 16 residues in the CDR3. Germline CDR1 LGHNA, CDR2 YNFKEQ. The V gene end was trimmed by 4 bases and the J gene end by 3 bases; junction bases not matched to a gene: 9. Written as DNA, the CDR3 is TGTGCCAGCAGCCCGGGTGTTGGCGGGGGGGAAGAGACCCAGTACTTC. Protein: CASSPGVGGGEETQYF.

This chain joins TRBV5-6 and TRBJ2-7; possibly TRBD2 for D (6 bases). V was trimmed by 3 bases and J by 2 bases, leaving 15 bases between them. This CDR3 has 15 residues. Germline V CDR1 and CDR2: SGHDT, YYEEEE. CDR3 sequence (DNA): TGTGCCAGCAGCTCGAGGCGGGGTCCAGCCTACGAGCAGTACTTC. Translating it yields CASSSRRGPAYEQYF.

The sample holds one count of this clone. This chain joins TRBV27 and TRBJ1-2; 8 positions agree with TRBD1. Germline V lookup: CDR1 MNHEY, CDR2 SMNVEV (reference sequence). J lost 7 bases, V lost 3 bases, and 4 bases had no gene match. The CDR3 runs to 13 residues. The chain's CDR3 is CASSFDRGVGYTF. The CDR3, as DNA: TGTGCCAGCAGTTTTGACAGGGGAGTTGGCTACACCTTC.

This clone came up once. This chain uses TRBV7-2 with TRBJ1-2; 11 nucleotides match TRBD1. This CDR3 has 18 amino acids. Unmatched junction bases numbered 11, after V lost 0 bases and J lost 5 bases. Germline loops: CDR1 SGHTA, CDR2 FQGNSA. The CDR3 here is CASSLAGSGRDRGYGYTF. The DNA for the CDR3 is TGTGCCAGCAGCTTAGCCGGAAGTGGTCGGGACAGGGGGTATGGCTACACCTTC.

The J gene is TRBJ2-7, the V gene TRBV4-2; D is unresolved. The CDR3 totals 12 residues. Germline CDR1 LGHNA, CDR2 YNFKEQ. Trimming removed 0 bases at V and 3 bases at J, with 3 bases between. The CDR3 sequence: CASSQDGYEQYF. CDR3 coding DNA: TGTGCCAGCAGCCAAGACGGCTACGAGCAGTACTTC.

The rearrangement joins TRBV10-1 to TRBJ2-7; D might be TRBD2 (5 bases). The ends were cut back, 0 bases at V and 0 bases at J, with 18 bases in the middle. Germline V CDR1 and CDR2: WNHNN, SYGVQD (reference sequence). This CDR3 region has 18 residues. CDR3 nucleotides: TGCGCCAGCAGTGAGTCGAGAGGGCCGGGTCGAAGCTCCTACGAGCAGTACTTC. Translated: CASSESRGPGRSSYEQYF.

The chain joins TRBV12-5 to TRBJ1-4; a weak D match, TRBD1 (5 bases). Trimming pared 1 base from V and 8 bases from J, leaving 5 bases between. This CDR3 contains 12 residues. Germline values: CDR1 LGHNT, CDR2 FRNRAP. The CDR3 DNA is TGTGCTAGTGGTTTGGACAGGGAAAAACTGTTTTTT. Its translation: CASGLDREKLFF.

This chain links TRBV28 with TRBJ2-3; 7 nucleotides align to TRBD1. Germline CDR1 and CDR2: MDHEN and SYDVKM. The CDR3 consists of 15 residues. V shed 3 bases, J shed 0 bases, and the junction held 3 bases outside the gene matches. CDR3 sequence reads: CASSFGGQSTDTQYF. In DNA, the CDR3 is TGTGCCAGCAGTTTTGGGGGACAGAGCACAGATACGCAGTATTTT.

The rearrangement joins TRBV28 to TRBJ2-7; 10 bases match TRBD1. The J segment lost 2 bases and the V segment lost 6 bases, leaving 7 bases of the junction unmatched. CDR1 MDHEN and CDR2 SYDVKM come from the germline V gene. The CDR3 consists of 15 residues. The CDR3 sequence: CASRATGTGAYEQYF. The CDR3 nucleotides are TGTGCCAGCAGAGCAACCGGGACAGGGGCCTACGAGCAGTACTTC.

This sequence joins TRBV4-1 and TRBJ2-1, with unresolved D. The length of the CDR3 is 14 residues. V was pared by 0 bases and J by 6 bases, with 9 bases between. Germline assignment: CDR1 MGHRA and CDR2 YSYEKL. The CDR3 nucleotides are TGCGCCAGCAGCCAAGAGCCCTACGGCAATGAGCAGTTCTTC. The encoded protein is CASSQEPYGNEQFF.

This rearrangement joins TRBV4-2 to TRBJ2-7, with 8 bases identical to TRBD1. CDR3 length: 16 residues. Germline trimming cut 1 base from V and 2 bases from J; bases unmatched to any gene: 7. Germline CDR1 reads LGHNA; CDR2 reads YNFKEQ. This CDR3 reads CASSQGSETGAYEQYF. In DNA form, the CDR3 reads TGTGCCAGCAGCCAAGGGAGCGAGACAGGGGCCTACGAGCAGTACTTC.

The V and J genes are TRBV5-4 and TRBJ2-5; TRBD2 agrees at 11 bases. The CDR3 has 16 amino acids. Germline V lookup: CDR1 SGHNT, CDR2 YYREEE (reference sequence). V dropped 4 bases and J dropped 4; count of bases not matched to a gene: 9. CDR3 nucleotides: TGTGCCAGCAGCCCAAAACTAGCGGGGGAGGGAGAGACCCAGTACTTC. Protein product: CASSPKLAGEGETQYF.

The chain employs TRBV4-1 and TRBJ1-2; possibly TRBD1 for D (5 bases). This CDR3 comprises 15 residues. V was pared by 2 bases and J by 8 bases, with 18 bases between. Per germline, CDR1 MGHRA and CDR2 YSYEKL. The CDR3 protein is CASSQLGGTPGGYTF. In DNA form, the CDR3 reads TGCGCCAGCAGCCAACTCGGGGGAACACCCGGGGGCTACACCTTC.

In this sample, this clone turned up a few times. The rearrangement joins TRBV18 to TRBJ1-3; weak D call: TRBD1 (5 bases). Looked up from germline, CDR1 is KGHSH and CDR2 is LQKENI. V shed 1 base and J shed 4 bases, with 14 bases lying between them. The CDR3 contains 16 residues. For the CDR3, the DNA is TGTGCCAGCTCACCACTAGACAGTTCGAAGGGAAACACCATATATTTT. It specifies CASSPLDSSKGNTIYF.

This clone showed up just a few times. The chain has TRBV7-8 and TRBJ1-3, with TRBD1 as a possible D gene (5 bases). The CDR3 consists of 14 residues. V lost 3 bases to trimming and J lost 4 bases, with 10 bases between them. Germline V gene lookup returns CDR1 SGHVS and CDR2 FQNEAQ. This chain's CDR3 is CASSFPGSGNTIYF. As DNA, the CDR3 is TGTGCCAGCAGCTTCCCAGGGTCAGGAAACACCATATATTTT. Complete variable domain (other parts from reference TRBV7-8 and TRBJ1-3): GAGVSQSPRYKVAKRGQDVALRCDPISGHVSLFWYQQALGQGPEFLTYFQNEAQLDKSGLPSDRFFAERPEGSVSTLKIQRTQQEDSAVYLCASSFPGSGNTIYFGEGSWLTVV.

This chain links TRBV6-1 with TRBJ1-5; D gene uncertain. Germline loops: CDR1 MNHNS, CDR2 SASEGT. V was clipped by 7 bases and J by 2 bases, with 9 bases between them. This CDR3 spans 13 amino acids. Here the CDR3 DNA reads TGTGCCAGCACTCCCACAGGCAATCAGCCCCAGCATTTT. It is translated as CASTPTGNQPQHF.

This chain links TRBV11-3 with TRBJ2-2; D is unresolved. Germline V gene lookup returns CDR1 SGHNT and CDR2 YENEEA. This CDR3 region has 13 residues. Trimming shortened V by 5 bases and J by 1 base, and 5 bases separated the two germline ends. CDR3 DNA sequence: TGTGCCAGCAGCCCAGGGAACACCGGGGAGCTGTTTTTT. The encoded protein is CASSPGNTGELFF.

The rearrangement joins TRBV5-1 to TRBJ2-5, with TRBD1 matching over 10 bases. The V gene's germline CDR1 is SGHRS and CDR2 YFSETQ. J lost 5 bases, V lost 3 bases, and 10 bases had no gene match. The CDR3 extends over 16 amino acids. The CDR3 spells CASSSLTGGGQETQYF. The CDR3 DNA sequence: TGCGCCAGCAGCTCCCTGACAGGGGGCGGGCAGGAGACCCAGTACTTC.

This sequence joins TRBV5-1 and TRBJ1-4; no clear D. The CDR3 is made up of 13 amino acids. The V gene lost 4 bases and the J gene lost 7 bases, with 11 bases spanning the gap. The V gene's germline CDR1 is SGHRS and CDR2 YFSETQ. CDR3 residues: CASSRRGREKLFF. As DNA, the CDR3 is TGCGCCAGCAGCCGCCGCGGTCGTGAAAAACTGTTTTTT. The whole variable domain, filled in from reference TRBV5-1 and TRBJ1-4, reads KAGVTQTPRYLIKTRGQQVTLSCSPISGHRSVSWYQQTPGQGLQFLFEYFSETQRNKGNFPGRFSGRQFSNSRSEMNVSTLELGDSALYLCASSRRGREKLFFGSGTQLSVL.

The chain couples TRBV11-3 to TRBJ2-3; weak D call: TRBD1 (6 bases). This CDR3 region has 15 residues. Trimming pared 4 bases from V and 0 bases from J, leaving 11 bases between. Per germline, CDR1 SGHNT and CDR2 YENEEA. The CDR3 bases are TGTGCCAGCAGCTCCAGGGGATTTAGCACAGATACGCAGTATTTT. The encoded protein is CASSSRGFSTDTQYF.

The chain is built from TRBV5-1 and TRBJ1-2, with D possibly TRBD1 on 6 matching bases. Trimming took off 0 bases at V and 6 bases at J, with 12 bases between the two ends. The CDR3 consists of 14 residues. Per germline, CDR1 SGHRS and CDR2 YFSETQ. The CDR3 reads CASSLAGGRDGYTF. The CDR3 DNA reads TGCGCCAGCAGCTTGGCGGGGGGCAGGGATGGCTACACCTTC.

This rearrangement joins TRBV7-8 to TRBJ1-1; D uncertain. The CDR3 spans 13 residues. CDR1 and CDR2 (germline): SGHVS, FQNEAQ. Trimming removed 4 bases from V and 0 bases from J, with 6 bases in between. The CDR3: CASSSPLNTEAFF. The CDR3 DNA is TGTGCCAGCAGCTCCCCCTTGAACACTGAAGCTTTCTTT.